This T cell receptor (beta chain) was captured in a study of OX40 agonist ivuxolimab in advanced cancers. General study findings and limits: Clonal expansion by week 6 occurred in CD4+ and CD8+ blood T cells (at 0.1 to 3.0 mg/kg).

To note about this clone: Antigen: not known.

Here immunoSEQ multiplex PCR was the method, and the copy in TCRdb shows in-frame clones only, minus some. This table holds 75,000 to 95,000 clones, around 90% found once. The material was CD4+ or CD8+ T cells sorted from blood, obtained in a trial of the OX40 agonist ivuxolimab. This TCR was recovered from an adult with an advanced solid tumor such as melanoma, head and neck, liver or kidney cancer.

The CDR3 bases are TGTGCCAGCAGTTATAGGGTGGATAATCAGCCCCAGCATTTT. This encodes CASSYRVDNQPQHF. J is TRBJ1-5 and V is TRBV6-5, with D uncertain. CDR1 is MNHEY, CDR2 SVGAGI, per germline. The V gene lost 3 bases and the J gene lost 4 bases, with 10 bases spanning the gap. This CDR3 has 14 residues.